One and the same sample provided the 4 T cell receptor beta chains below, sequenced in a study of T-cell memory formation after mild COVID-19. TCRdb reprocessed the 5' RACE reads via MiXCR and lists one record per CDR3 protein. The table lists about 540,000 distinct CDR3 sequences, over 20% of them singletons. What was sequenced was PBMCs or a T cell subset sorted from them (not recorded which). Receptors were obtained from an adult woman who had mild COVID-19 (a few samples of this study predate the infection). Cell type and time point are not known.

This clonotype was observed a few times. The chain uses TRBV12-3 or TRBV12-4 and TRBJ1-5; D remains unclear. This CDR3 has 16 residues. Trimming removed 3 bases at V and 5 bases at J, with 17 bases between. CDR3 region: CASSFQRSRTDQPQHF. CDR3 DNA sequence: TGTGCCAGCAGTTTCCAACGGTCAAGAACCGATCAGCCCCAGCATTTT.

This clonotype was counted only a few times. The chain employs TRBV24-1 and TRBJ1-2, with D hard to call. Germline V CDR1 and CDR2: KGHDR, SFDVKD. The ends were cut back, 3 bases at V and 8 bases at J, with 12 bases in the middle. The CDR3 runs to 13 residues. The CDR3 nucleotides are TGTGCCACCAGTGATACCCCCGGAGGCGGCTACACCTTC. Translating it yields CATSDTPGGGYTF.

The rearrangement uses TRBV20-1 and TRBJ2-7; D may correspond to TRBD1 or TRBD2 (6 bases each). Trimming took 3 bases from V and 4 from J, leaving 19 bases between them. The CDR3 is 15 amino acids. Germline V gene lookup returns CDR1 DFQATT and CDR2 SNEGSKA (reference sequence). This CDR3 reads CSARGAAGQVYEQYF. The CDR3 coding sequence is TGCAGTGCTAGGGGTGCGGCGGGACAAGTTTACGAGCAGTACTTC.

This clonotype was found a few times. V and J are TRBV15 and TRBJ2-7; perhaps TRBD2 as D (6 bases). Trimming pared 3 bases from V and 3 bases from J, leaving 15 bases between. The CDR3 is made up of 15 amino acids. Germline lookup yields CDR1 LNHNV and CDR2 YYDKDF (reference sequence). CDR3 region: CATSSEPSAGYEQYF. In nucleotides, the CDR3 is TGTGCCACCAGCAGCGAACCTAGCGCTGGCTACGAGCAGTACTTC.